This TCR beta chain was documented in a study of blood T cells in healthy people across ages. Using a J-beta primer mix together with a sample-barcoded 5' primer, a second PCR was run for roughly 7 to 11 cycles. Via MiXCR, TCRdb re-called the 5' RACE reads, giving one row per CDR3 protein. The data show 1.6 million or so distinct CDR3 sequences, about 35% seen once. This CDR3 contains 13 residues. CDR1 and CDR2 (germline): SGDLS, YYNGEE. The V gene end was trimmed by 2 bases and the J gene end by 6 bases; junction bases not matched to a gene: 2. J is TRBJ2-3 and V is TRBV9; 8 bases are shared with TRBD1. What was sequenced was blood. This sequence was found in a woman in her 30s in good health. In DNA form, the CDR3 reads TGTGCCAGCAGCGTTGACAGGGGCGATACGCAGTATTTT. Residues: CASSVDRGDTQYF.